Listed below are T cell receptor beta chains from one sample, sequenced in a study of OX40 agonist ivuxolimab in advanced cancers. The assay was immunoSEQ multiplex PCR, and TCRdb's table has in-frame clones only and misses some. The profile shows tens of thousands of clones, about 85% of them singletons. Specimen: CD4+ or CD8+ T cells sorted from blood, collected in a trial of the OX40 agonist ivuxolimab. The receptors derive from an adult with an advanced solid tumor such as melanoma, head and neck, liver or kidney cancer. Each CDR3 is given with its conserved first and last residue. Fields, in order: CDR3 length, clone size, D gene, J gene, V gene, CDR3 DNA, CDR3 protein. The D gene is left open where the match is weak. Size is stated for part of the rows, as once, few or many counts, or as a class when the clone is expanded.

cdr3_length: 15; clone_size: once; d_call: .; j_call: TRBJ2-7; v_call: TRBV11-2; cdr3_nt: TGTGCCAGCAGTCGGGGGCGGGAGATCTCCTACGAGCAGTACTTC; cdr3_aa: CASSRGREISYEQYF
cdr3_length: 14; clone_size: .; d_call: .; j_call: TRBJ1-2; v_call: TRBV27; cdr3_nt: TGTGCCAGCAGTTTAGGGGGGGGGACCAGTGGCTACACCTTC; cdr3_aa: CASSLGGGTSGYTF
cdr3_length: 15; clone_size: .; d_call: .; j_call: TRBJ1-2; v_call: TRBV16; cdr3_nt: TGTGCCAGCAGCCACTCCCGCCAGGGGATTAGGCGCTACACCTTC; cdr3_aa: CASSHSRQGIRRYTF
cdr3_length: 15; clone_size: .; d_call: .; j_call: TRBJ2-5; v_call: TRBV29-1; cdr3_nt: TGCAGCGTTGACGTGGGGGCGGGAGAGAGGGAGACCCAGTACTTC; cdr3_aa: CSVDVGAGERETQYF
cdr3_length: 14; clone_size: .; d_call: .; j_call: TRBJ2-5; v_call: TRBV7-2; cdr3_nt: TGTGCCAGCAGCTTAGTCGCGGGGAGGGAGACCCAGTACTTC; cdr3_aa: CASSLVAGRETQYF
cdr3_length: 13; clone_size: .; d_call: .; j_call: TRBJ1-1; v_call: TRBV18; cdr3_nt: TGTGCCAGCTCACCGACACTGAACACTGAAGCTTTCTTT; cdr3_aa: CASSPTLNTEAFF
cdr3_length: 14; clone_size: .; d_call: TRBD1; j_call: TRBJ2-7; v_call: TRBV6-6; cdr3_nt: TGTGCCAGCAATCCCCTGACAGGGCCCTACGAGCAGTACTTC; cdr3_aa: CASNPLTGPYEQYF
cdr3_length: 15; clone_size: .; d_call: .; j_call: TRBJ2-1; v_call: TRBV27; cdr3_nt: TGTGCCAGCAGTTTATGGGCGGGGTCGGCGGATGAGCAGTTCTTC; cdr3_aa: CASSLWAGSADEQFF
cdr3_length: 16; clone_size: .; d_call: .; j_call: TRBJ2-5; v_call: TRBV4-1; cdr3_nt: TGCGCCAGCAGCCTCCAGGGATGGGGGGACCCGGAGTCCCAGTACTTC; cdr3_aa: CASSLQGWGDPESQYF
cdr3_length: 16; clone_size: .; d_call: .; j_call: TRBJ1-2; v_call: TRBV2; cdr3_nt: TGTGCCAGCAGTGAAAACAGGGTGGACCTCAACTATGGCTACACCTTC; cdr3_aa: CASSENRVDLNYGYTF
cdr3_length: 18; clone_size: .; d_call: TRBD1; j_call: TRBJ1-2; v_call: TRBV15; cdr3_nt: TGTGCCACCAGCAGCGATGGGACAGGGGATTTATCTTTTTCGGGCTACACCTTC; cdr3_aa: CATSSDGTGDLSFSGYTF
cdr3_length: 13; clone_size: .; d_call: TRBD1; j_call: TRBJ2-4; v_call: TRBV6-5; cdr3_nt: TGTGCCAGCAGCCTTGGGACACAGGGGTCATTAAGGTTC; cdr3_aa: CASSLGTQGSLRF
cdr3_length: 16; clone_size: .; d_call: TRBD2; j_call: TRBJ2-3; v_call: TRBV18; cdr3_nt: TGTGCCAGCTCACCACTCAGCGGGATTAGCACAGATACGCAGTATTTT; cdr3_aa: CASSPLSGISTDTQYF
cdr3_length: 16; clone_size: .; d_call: TRBD2; j_call: TRBJ2-7; v_call: TRBV19; cdr3_nt: TGTGCCAGTAGTCAACTCGGCGGGAGGGCCCGGTACGAGCAGTACTTC; cdr3_aa: CASSQLGGRARYEQYF
cdr3_length: 16; clone_size: .; d_call: .; j_call: TRBJ2-2; v_call: TRBV30; cdr3_nt: TGTGCCTGGAGTGTAGGTAGGGGGGCGAACACCGGGGAGCTGTTTTTT; cdr3_aa: CAWSVGRGANTGELFF